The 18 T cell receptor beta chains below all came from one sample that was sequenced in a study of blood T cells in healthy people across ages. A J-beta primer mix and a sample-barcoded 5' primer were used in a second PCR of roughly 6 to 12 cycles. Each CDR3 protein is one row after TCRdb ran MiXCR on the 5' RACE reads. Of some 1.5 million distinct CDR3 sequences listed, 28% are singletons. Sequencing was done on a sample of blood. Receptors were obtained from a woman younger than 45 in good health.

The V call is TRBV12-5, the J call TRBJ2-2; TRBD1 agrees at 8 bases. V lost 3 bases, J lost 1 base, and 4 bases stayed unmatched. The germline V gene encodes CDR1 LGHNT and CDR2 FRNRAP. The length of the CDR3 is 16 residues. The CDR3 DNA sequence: TGTGCTAGTGGTTTCACAGGGGGAGAGAACACCGGGGAGCTGTTTTTT. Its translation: CASGFTGGENTGELFF.

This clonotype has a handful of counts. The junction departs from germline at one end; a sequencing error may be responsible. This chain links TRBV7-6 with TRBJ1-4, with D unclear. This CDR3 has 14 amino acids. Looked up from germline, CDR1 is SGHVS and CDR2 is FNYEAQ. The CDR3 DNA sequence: TGTGCCGGCAGCTTGACCCGAGAGGGTGAAAAACTGTTTTTT. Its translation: CAGSLTREGEKLFF.

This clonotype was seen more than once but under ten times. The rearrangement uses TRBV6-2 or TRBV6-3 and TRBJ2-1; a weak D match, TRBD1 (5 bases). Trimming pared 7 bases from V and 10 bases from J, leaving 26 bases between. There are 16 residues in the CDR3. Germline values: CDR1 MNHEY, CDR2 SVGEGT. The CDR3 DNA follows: TGTGCCAGCACGATCAGGGATGACTGGCGAGGAGAGGAGCAGTTCTTC. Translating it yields CASTIRDDWRGEEQFF.

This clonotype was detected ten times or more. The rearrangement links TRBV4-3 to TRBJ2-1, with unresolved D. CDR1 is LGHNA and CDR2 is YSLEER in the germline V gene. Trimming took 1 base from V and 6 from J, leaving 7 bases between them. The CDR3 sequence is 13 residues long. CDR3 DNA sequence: TGCGCCAGCAGCCAAGTACAGAGCAATGAGCAGTTCTTC. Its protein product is CASSQVQSNEQFF.

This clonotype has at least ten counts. CDR3 residues: CSVARLGNEQFF. CDR3 coding DNA: TGCAGCGTTGCCCGGTTGGGCAATGAGCAGTTCTTC. The V and J genes are TRBV29-1 and TRBJ2-1; D gene unclear. CDR1 is SQVTM and CDR2 is ANQGSEA in the germline V gene. With 4 bases removed from V and 6 bases from J, the gap between germline ends came to 10 bases. The length of the CDR3 is 12 residues.

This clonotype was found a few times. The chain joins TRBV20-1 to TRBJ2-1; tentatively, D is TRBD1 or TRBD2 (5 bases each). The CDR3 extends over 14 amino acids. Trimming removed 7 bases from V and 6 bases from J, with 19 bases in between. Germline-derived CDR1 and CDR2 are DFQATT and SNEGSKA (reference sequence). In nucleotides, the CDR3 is TGCAGTGTCGCACTCCCGGGACGGTCCAATGAGCAGTTCTTC. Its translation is CSVALPGRSNEQFF.

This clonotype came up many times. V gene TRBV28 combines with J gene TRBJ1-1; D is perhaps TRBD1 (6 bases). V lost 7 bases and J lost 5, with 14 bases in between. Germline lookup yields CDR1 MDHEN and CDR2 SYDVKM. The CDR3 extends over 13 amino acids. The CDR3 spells CASTRGQGTEAFF. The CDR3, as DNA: TGTGCCAGCACCCGGGGGCAAGGGACTGAAGCTTTCTTT.

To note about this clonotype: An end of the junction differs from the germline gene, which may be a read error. CDR3 sequence reads: CACSSSRVNTEAFF. CDR3 bases: TGTGCCTGCAGCTCGAGCAGGGTGAACACTGAAGCTTTCTTT. The chain has TRBV7-9 and TRBJ1-1, with D possibly being TRBD1 (5 bases). CDR3 length: 14 amino acids. Germline lookup yields CDR1 SEHNR and CDR2 FQNEAQ (reference sequence). The variable domain in full, with the rest retrieved from reference TRBV7-9 and TRBJ1-1, is DTGVSQNPRHKITKRGQNVTFRCDPISEHNRLYWYRQTLGQGPEFLTYFQNEAQLEKSRLLSDRFSAERPKGSFSTLEIQRTEQGDSAMYLCACSSSRVNTEAFFGQGTRLTVV.

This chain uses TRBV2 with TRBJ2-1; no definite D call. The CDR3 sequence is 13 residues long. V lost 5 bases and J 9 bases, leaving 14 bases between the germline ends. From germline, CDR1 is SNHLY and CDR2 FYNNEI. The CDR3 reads CASSFVRPGEQFF. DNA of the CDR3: TGTGCCAGCAGTTTTGTGCGGCCGGGTGAGCAGTTCTTC.

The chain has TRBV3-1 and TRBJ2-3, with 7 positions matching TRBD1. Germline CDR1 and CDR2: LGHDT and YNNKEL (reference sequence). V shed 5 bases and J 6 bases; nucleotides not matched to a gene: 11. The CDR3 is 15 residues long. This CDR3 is CASSYRDSRGDTQYF. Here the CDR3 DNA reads TGTGCCAGCAGCTACCGGGACAGTCGCGGGGATACGCAGTATTTT.

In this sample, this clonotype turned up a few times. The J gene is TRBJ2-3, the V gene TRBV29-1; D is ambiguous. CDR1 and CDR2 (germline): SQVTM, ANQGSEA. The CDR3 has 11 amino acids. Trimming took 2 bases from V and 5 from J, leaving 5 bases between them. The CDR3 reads CSVEMVDTQYF. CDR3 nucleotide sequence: TGCAGCGTTGAAATGGTAGATACGCAGTATTTT.

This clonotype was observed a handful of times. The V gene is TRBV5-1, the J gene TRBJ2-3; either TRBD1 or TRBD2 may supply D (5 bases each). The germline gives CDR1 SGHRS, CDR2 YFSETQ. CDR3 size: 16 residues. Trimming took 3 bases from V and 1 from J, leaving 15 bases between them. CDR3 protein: CASSWTGTEGTDTQYF. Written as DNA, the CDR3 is TGCGCCAGCAGCTGGACGGGGACGGAAGGCACAGATACGCAGTATTTT.

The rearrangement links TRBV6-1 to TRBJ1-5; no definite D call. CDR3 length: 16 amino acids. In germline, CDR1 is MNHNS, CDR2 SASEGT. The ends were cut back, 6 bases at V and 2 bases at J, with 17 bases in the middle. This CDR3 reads CASSALGRDGNQPQHF. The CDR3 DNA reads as TGTGCCAGCAGCGCCTTAGGACGGGATGGCAATCAGCCCCAGCATTTT.

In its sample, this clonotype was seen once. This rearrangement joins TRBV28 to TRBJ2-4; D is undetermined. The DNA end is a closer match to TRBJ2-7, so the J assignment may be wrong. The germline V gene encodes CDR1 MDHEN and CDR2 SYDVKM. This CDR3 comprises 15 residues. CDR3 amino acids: CASRRDGDFLYEQYF. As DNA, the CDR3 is TGTGCCAGCAGGAGAGACGGAGACTTTCTCTACGAGCAGTACTTC.

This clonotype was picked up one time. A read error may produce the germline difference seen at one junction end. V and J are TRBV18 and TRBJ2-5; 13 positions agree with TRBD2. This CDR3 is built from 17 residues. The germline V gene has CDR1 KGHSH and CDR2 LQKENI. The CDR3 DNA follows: TGTGCCTGCTCACGATTTGGGACTAGCGGGGAACAAGAGACCCAGTACTTC. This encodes CACSRFGTSGEQETQYF.

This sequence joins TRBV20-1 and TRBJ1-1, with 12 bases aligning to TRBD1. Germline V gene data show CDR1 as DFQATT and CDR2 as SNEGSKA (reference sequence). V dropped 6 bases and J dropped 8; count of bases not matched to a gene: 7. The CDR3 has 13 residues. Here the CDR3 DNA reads TGCAGTGCCAAGGGACAGGGGGCTATGGAAGCTTTCTTT. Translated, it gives CSAKGQGAMEAFF.

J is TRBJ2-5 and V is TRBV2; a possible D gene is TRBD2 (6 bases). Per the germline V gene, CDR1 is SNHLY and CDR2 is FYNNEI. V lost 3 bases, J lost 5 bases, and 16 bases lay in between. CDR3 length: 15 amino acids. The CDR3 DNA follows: TGTGCCAGCAGTGAGGCGCGGGGTCGGTGGGAGACCCAGTACTTC. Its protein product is CASSEARGRWETQYF. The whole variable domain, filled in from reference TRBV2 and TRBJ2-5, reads EPEVTQTPSHQVTQMGQEVILRCVPISNHLYFYWYRQILGQKVEFLVSFYNNEISEKSEIFDDQFSVERPDGSNFTLKIRSTKLEDSAMYFCASSEARGRWETQYFGPGTRLLVL.

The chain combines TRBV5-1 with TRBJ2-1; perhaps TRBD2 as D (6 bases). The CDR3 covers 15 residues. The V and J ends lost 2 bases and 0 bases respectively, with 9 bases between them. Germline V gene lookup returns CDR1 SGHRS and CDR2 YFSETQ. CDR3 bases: TGCGCCAGCAGCTTCCCTAGCGCCTCCTACAATGAGCAGTTCTTC. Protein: CASSFPSASYNEQFF.